The 24 T cell receptor beta chains below come from one sample, sequenced in a study of control samples from healthy donors and cancer patients. Clones were sequenced by immunoSEQ multiplex PCR, and TCRdb holds only the in-frame ones, with some missing. Among some 150,000 clones listed, 94% were seen once. Sample: blood. The receptors originated from a man in his forties in good health.

This clone was recorded once. This chain connects TRBV6-2 or TRBV6-3 to TRBJ2-5; D remains unclear. The CDR3 is 11 residues long. CDR1 and CDR2 from the germline V gene are MNHEY and SVGEGT. V was cut by 6 bases and J by 3 bases, with 5 bases left in between. The CDR3 DNA reads TGTGCCAGCAGCCCCAAAGAGACCCAGTACTTC. Its translation is CASSPKETQYF.

The V call is TRBV27, the J call TRBJ2-3; D not resolved. The germline CDR1 and CDR2 sequences are MNHEY and SMNVEV (reference sequence). V was pared by 4 bases and J by 2 bases, with 7 bases between. The CDR3 is 13 residues long. The CDR3, as DNA: TGTGCCAGCAGTTCATACCCCACAGATACGCAGTATTTT. It specifies CASSSYPTDTQYF.

The V call is TRBV11-2, the J call TRBJ1-1, with D uncertain. The germline CDR1 and CDR2 sequences are SGHAT and FQNNGV. CDR3 length: 15 residues. Trimming took off 6 bases at V and 2 bases at J, with 16 bases between the two ends. The CDR3 bases are TGTGCCAGCAGACCCGAACGTTCACCTAACACTGAAGCTTTCTTT. Translated, it gives CASRPERSPNTEAFF. Full variable domain (rest looked up from reference TRBV11-2 and TRBJ1-1): EAGVAQSPRYKIIEKRQSVAFWCNPISGHATLYWYQQILGQGPKLLIQFQNNGVVDDSQLPKDRFSAERLKGVDSTLKIQPAKLEDSAVYLCASRPERSPNTEAFFGQGTRLTVV.

In DNA form, the CDR3 reads TGTGCCAGCAGCCAGGGGACAGGGCCTGAATACGAGCAGTACTTC. Translating it yields CASSQGTGPEYEQYF. The V call is TRBV7-2, the J call TRBJ2-7; TRBD1 aligns across 9 bases. Germline V gene data show CDR1 as SGHTA and CDR2 as FQGNSA. This CDR3 region has 15 residues. After removal of 5 bases from V and 4 bases from J, the junction contained 9 bases not matched to a gene.

The rearrangement links TRBV18 to TRBJ2-1; 14 positions match TRBD2. Per germline, CDR1 KGHSH and CDR2 LQKENI. V lost 6 bases and J lost 5; bases outside the gene matches: 6. The CDR3 is made up of 16 amino acids. CDR3 residues: CASSHRLAGGHNEQFF. The CDR3 DNA follows: TGTGCCAGCTCTCACAGACTAGCGGGAGGGCACAATGAGCAGTTCTTC.

This clone has only one observation. V usage is TRBV7-2 and J usage is TRBJ1-1; D unclear. CDR1 is SGHTA and CDR2 is FQGNSA in the germline V gene. This CDR3 spans 15 amino acids. Deletions cut 1 base from V and 0 bases from J, with 9 bases between. Here the CDR3 reads CASSLGSALNTEAFF. Here the CDR3 DNA reads TGTGCCAGCAGCTTAGGGTCAGCGTTGAACACTGAAGCTTTCTTT.

This chain links TRBV9 with TRBJ1-2; 8 bases map to TRBD1. Germline V gene data show CDR1 as SGDLS and CDR2 as YYNGEE. The CDR3 consists of 18 residues. V was clipped by 0 bases and J by 4 bases; unmatched bases: 14. CDR3 sequence reads: CASSVATGQATEFYGYTF. CDR3 DNA: TGTGCCAGCAGCGTAGCTACGGGACAGGCCACTGAGTTCTATGGCTACACCTTC.

CDR3 DNA: TGTGCCAGCAGCGTAGCTGCGGGGTCAACTAATGAAAAACTGTTTTTT. It encodes CASSVAAGSTNEKLFF. The rearrangement joins TRBV9 to TRBJ1-4; D call uncertain. Germline V CDR1 and CDR2: SGDLS, YYNGEE. This CDR3 region has 16 residues. Trimming shortened V by 0 bases and J by 0 bases, and 9 bases separated the two germline ends.

The chain has TRBV3-1 (or the pseudogene TRBV3-2) and TRBJ2-7; 7 nucleotides match TRBD2. J lost 5 bases, V lost 0 bases, and 7 bases had no gene match. CDR1 is LGHDT, CDR2 YNNKEL, per germline (reference sequence). The CDR3 extends over 15 amino acids. CDR3 bases: TGTGCCAGCAGCCAAGATGGGGGGGAAGGTGACGAGCAGTACTTC. Protein: CASSQDGGEGDEQYF.

This CDR3 reads CASSLGDRYQETQYF. Here the CDR3 DNA reads TGCGCCAGCAGCTTGGGGGACCGCTACCAAGAGACCCAGTACTTC. The chain carries TRBV5-1 and TRBJ2-5; either TRBD1 or TRBD2 may fit D (5 bases each). Between the trimmed V and J ends, which lost 0 bases and 0 bases, there was a span of 9 bases. The CDR3 is 15 amino acids. Germline loops: CDR1 SGHRS, CDR2 YFSETQ.

The chain carries TRBV6-8 and TRBJ2-5; D is uncertain. This CDR3 comprises 14 residues. Germline CDR1 reads MNHGY; CDR2 reads SAAAGT. Trimming took off 0 bases at V and 2 bases at J, with 7 bases between the two ends. CDR3 DNA sequence: TGTGCCAGCAGTTACTCTGACCTACAAGAGACCCAGTACTTC. Encoded protein: CASSYSDLQETQYF.

This chain links TRBV7-9 with TRBJ2-1, with TRBD2 identical over 12 bases. The CDR3 runs 17 residues. CDR1 SEHNR and CDR2 FQNEAQ come from the germline V gene (reference sequence). With 4 bases clipped from V and 8 bases from J, the junction kept 12 bases outside the gene matches. CDR3: CASSSDPLAGGLDEQFF. DNA of the CDR3: TGTGCCAGCAGCTCGGACCCCCTAGCGGGGGGGCTGGATGAGCAGTTCTTC. Full variable domain (outside the CDR3, taken from reference TRBV7-9 and TRBJ2-1): DTGVSQNPRHKITKRGQNVTFRCDPISEHNRLYWYRQTLGQGPEFLTYFQNEAQLEKSRLLSDRFSAERPKGSFSTLEIQRTEQGDSAMYLCASSSDPLAGGLDEQFFGPGTRLTVL.

The chain is built from TRBV24-1 and TRBJ2-7; possible D gene TRBD2, 5 bases. The CDR3 is made up of 15 amino acids. Between the trimmed V and J ends, which lost 9 bases and 4 bases, there was a span of 21 bases. Germline-derived CDR1 and CDR2 are KGHDR and SFDVKD. The CDR3 loop is CATQRNLERFYEQYF. DNA for the CDR3: TGTGCCACCCAGCGGAATCTAGAACGGTTTTACGAGCAGTACTTC.

The chain links TRBV15 to TRBJ1-5; D gene unclear. CDR1 is LNHNV, CDR2 YYDKDF, per germline (reference sequence). The CDR3 covers 12 residues. Trimming took 5 bases from V and 5 from J, leaving 7 bases between them. The CDR3 DNA reads TGTGCCACCAGCGTTCCTGATCAGCCCCAGCATTTT. This translates into CATSVPDQPQHF.

The chain combines TRBV13 with TRBJ2-5, with 15 bases matching TRBD2. CDR3 length equals 20 residues. V dropped 5 bases and J dropped 6; count of bases not matched to a gene: 19. Germline CDR1 PRHDT, CDR2 FYEKMQ (reference sequence). The CDR3 sequence: CASSKRWTSGGADLRKTQYF. In nucleotides, the CDR3 is TGTGCCAGCAGCAAGCGCTGGACTAGCGGGGGGGCCGACCTAAGAAAGACCCAGTACTTC.

A note on this clone: The same CDR3 arises from other DNA sequences in this sample as well. This chain joins TRBV11-2 and TRBJ2-1; 12 nucleotides line up with TRBD2. Germline V CDR1 and CDR2: SGHAT, FQNNGV. The CDR3 totals 15 residues. V was pared by 5 bases and J by 10 bases, with 9 bases of the junction left unmatched. DNA for the CDR3: TGTGCCAGCAGCACTCCTAGCGGGAGGGCCCGCGAGCAGTTCTTC. Translated: CASSTPSGRAREQFF. Full variable domain (rest looked up from reference TRBV11-2 and TRBJ2-1): EAGVAQSPRYKIIEKRQSVAFWCNPISGHATLYWYQQILGQGPKLLIQFQNNGVVDDSQLPKDRFSAERLKGVDSTLKIQPAKLEDSAVYLCASSTPSGRAREQFFGPGTRLTVL.

This rearrangement joins TRBV19 to TRBJ2-3; 10 positions agree with TRBD1. V was pared by 7 bases and J by 1 base, with 5 bases of the junction left unmatched. This CDR3 region has 15 residues. CDR1 LNHDA and CDR2 SQIVND come from the germline V gene (reference sequence). Here the CDR3 DNA reads TGTGCCAGTACCGGGACAGGGGTCGGCACAGATACGCAGTATTTT. Translation: CASTGTGVGTDTQYF. Looking up the rest from reference TRBV19 and TRBJ2-3 gives the full variable domain: DGGITQSPKYLFRKEGQNVTLSCEQNLNHDAMYWYRQDPGQGLRLIYYSQIVNDFQKGDIAEGYSVSREKKESFPLTVTSAQKNPTAFYLCASTGTGVGTDTQYFGPGTRLTVL.

This clone was detected only once. This chain joins TRBV19 and TRBJ1-4, with 7 bases aligning to TRBD1. V lost 3 bases and J lost 0; bases outside the gene matches: 1. The CDR3 is 15 residues long. CDR1 is LNHDA, CDR2 SQIVND, per germline (reference sequence). CDR3 in amino acids: CASSMQGATNEKLFF. In DNA, the CDR3 is TGTGCCAGTAGTATGCAGGGGGCAACTAATGAAAAACTGTTTTTT.

This clone is a singleton in its sample. This rearrangement joins TRBV3-1 (or the pseudogene TRBV3-2) to TRBJ1-5; D remains unclear. Germline V lookup: CDR1 LGHDT, CDR2 YNNKEL (reference sequence). This CDR3 has 14 amino acids. The V and J ends lost 1 base and 7 bases respectively, with 11 bases between them. This chain's CDR3 is CASSQVMGGQPQHF. CDR3 sequence (DNA): TGTGCCAGCAGCCAAGTTATGGGAGGCCAGCCCCAGCATTTT.

The chain links TRBV16 to TRBJ1-2; D remains unclear. This CDR3 spans 16 amino acids. Germline V lookup: CDR1 KGHSY, CDR2 FQNENV. Trimming cost V 0 bases and J 4 bases, with 15 bases left between them. The CDR3 coding sequence is TGTGCCAGCAGCCAATCCGGGCGGATGTTCCCCTATGGCTACACCTTC. Its translation is CASSQSGRMFPYGYTF.

The chain uses TRBV4-2 and TRBJ1-6; D call uncertain. Germline values: CDR1 LGHNA, CDR2 YNFKEQ. V was pared by 4 bases and J by 10 bases, with 11 bases between. This CDR3 comprises 13 residues. DNA of the CDR3: TGTGCCAGCAGCCTCTCCAGGAACTCACCCCTCCACTTT. Translation gives CASSLSRNSPLHF.

The CDR3 nucleotides are TGTGCCAGCAGTCGGAGCCACGAGCAGTACTTC. It specifies CASSRSHEQYF. The chain joins TRBV6-2 or TRBV6-3 to TRBJ2-7; D is undetermined. Germline CDR1 reads MNHEY; CDR2 reads SVGEGT. V gave up 5 bases and J gave up 5 bases, with 7 bases separating them. CDR3 size: 11 residues.

J is TRBJ2-7 and V is TRBV7-2, with D perhaps matching TRBD2 (6 bases). Trimming shortened V by 3 bases and J by 2 bases, and 11 bases separated the two germline ends. The CDR3 has 14 amino acids. The germline V gene has CDR1 SGHTA and CDR2 FQGNSA. As DNA, the CDR3 is TGTGCCAGCAGCTTCGGGACTGGTACCTACGAGCAGTACTTC. Its protein is CASSFGTGTYEQYF. Variable domain in full (rest from reference TRBV7-2 and TRBJ2-7): GAGVSQSPSNKVTEKGKDVELRCDPISGHTALYWYRQSLGQGLEFLIYFQGNSAPDKSGLPSDRFSAERTGGSVSTLTIQRTQQEDSAVYLCASSFGTGTYEQYFGPGTRLTVT.

The rearrangement uses TRBV7-9 and TRBJ2-1, with a possible D match to TRBD1 (6 bases). The germline V gene encodes CDR1 SEHNR and CDR2 FQNEAQ (reference sequence). The CDR3 has 15 amino acids. The V gene lost 5 bases and the J gene lost 8 bases, with 19 bases spanning the gap. CDR3 nucleotide sequence: TGTGCCAGCAGCCTATCGAGTTGGGACAACCATGAGCAGTTCTTC. Its translation: CASSLSSWDNHEQFF.